This TCR beta chain was profiled in a study of CD8 T cells in Susac syndrome. Broader study findings: The study acknowledged a relatively small number of individuals in its TCR sequencing and HLA analysis.

RNA was extracted with the RNeasy kit, and a quantity of 0.5 to 1 ug was reverse transcribed using random hexamers. A single record per CDR3 protein comes from TCRdb applying MiXCR to the immunoSEQ multiplex PCR reads. The data show some 120,000 distinct CDR3 sequences, about 90% seen once. CDR3 size: 16 residues. V lost 5 bases to trimming and J lost 4 bases; unmatched junction nucleotides: 13. CDR1 LGHNA and CDR2 YSLEER come from the germline V gene. CD8+ and CD4+ blood T cells underwent TCR beta sequencing. This clonotype was seen only once. What it binds is not known. The rearrangement joins TRBV4-3 to TRBJ2-7; 8 bases fit TRBD1. Sequences were obtained from CD4+ T cells from PBMCs. The TCR comes from a human donor in good health. The CDR3 is CASSGRDRTNQYEQYF. CDR3 sequence (DNA): TGCGCCAGCAGCGGACGGGACAGGACGAACCAATACGAGCAGTACTTC.